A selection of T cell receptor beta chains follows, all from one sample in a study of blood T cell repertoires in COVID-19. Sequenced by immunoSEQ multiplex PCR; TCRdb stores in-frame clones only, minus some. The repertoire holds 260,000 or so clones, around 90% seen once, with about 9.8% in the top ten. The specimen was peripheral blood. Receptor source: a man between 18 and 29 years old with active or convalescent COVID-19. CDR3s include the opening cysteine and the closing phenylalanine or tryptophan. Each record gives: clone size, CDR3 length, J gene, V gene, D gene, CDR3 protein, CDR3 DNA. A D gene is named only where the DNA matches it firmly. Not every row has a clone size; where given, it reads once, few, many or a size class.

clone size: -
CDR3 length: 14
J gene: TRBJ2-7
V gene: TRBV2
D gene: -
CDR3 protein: CASKRGGDSYEQYF
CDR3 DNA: TGTGCCAGCAAGAGGGGGGGGGACTCCTACGAGCAGTACTTC

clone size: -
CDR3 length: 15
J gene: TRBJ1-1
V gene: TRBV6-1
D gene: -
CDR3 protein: CASSEQGLEDTEAFF
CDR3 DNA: TGTGCCAGCAGTGAGCAGGGGCTGGAAGACACTGAAGCTTTCTTT

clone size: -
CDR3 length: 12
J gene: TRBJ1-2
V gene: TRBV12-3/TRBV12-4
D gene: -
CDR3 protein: CASSLIRGSYTF
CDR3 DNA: TGTGCCAGCAGTTTAATTCGGGGGAGCTACACCTTC

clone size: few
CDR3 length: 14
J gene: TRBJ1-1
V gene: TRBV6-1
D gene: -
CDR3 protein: CASSEVGGDTEAFF
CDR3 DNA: TGTGCCAGCAGTGAAGTGGGAGGGGACACTGAAGCTTTCTTT

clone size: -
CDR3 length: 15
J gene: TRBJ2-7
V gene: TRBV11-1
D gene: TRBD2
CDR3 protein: CASSLAKGRVYEQYF
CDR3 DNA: TGTGCCAGCAGCTTAGCGAAGGGGAGGGTCTACGAGCAGTACTTC

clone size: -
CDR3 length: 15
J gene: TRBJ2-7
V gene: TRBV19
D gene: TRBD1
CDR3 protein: CASRPHDRGSYEQYF
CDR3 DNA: TGTGCCAGTAGACCCCACGACAGGGGGTCCTACGAGCAGTACTTC

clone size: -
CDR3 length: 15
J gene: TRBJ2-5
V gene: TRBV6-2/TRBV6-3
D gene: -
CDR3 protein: CASSSQGISQETQYF
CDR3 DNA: TGTGCCAGCAGCTCTCAGGGAATCTCTCAAGAGACCCAGTACTTC

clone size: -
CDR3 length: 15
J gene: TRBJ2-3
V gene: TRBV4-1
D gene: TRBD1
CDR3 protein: CASSPGQEGIDTQYF
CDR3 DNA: TGCGCCAGCAGCCCCGGACAGGAAGGGATAGATACGCAGTATTTT

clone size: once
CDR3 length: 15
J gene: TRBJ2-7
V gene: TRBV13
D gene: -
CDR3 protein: CASSLGARSGYEQYF
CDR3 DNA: TGTGCCAGCAGCTTAGGGGCCCGGTCGGGCTACGAGCAGTACTTC

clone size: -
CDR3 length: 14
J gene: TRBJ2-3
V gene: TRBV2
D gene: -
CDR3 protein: CASRTGLGADTQYF
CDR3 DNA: TGTGCCAGCCGAACGGGTCTCGGAGCGGATACGCAGTATTTT

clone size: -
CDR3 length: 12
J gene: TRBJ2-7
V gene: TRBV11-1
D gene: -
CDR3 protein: CASSLTNYEQYF
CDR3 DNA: TGCGCCAGCAGCCTGACTAACTACGAGCAGTACTTC

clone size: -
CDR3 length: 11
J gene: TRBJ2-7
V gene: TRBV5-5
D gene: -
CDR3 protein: CASSLSDEQYF
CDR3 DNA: TGTGCCAGCAGCTTGTCTGACGAGCAGTACTTC

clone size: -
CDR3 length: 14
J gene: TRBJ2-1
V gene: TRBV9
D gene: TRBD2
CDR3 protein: CASSLAGGPNEQFF
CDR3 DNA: TGTGCCAGCTCACTAGCGGGGGGGCCCAATGAGCAGTTCTTC

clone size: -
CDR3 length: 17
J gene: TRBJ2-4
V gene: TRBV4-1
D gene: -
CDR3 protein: CASSQGFRALAKNIQYF
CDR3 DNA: TGCGCCAGCAGCCAAGGGTTCAGGGCTCTAGCCAAAAACATTCAGTACTTC

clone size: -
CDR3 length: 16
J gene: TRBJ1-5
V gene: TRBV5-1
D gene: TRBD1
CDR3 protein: CASSLQPGGSNQPQHF
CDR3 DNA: TGCGCCAGCAGCTTGCAGCCAGGGGGTAGCAATCAGCCCCAGCATTTT

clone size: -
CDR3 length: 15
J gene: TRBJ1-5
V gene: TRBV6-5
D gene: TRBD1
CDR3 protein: CASSIGQGAGQPQHF
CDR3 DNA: TGTGCCAGCAGTATCGGCCAGGGGGCTGGTCAGCCCCAGCATTTT

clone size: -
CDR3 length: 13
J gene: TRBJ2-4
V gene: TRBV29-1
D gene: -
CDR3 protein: CSVDDRAKNIQYF
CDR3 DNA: TGCAGCGTTGATGACAGAGCCAAAAACATTCAGTACTTC

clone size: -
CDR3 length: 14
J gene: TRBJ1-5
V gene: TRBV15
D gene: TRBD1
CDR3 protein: CATSRDRGNQPQHF
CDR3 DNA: TGTGCCACCAGCAGGGACAGGGGAAATCAGCCCCAGCATTTT

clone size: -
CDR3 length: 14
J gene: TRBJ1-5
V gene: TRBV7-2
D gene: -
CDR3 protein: CASSRGVSNQPQHF
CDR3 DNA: TGTGCCAGCAGCCGCGGAGTTAGCAATCAGCCCCAGCATTTT

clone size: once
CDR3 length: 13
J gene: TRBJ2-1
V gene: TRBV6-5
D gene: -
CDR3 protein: CASSPRGYNEQFF
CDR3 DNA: TGTGCCAGCAGTCCCCGGGGATACAATGAGCAGTTCTTC

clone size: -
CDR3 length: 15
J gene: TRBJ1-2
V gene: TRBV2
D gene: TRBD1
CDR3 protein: CASTPRGGQGRGYTF
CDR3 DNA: TGTGCCAGCACCCCAAGGGGGGGACAGGGGAGAGGCTACACCTTC

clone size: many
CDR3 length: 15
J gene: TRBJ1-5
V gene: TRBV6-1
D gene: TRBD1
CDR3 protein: CASSEMVDRPGPQHF
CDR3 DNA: TGTGCCAGCAGTGAAATGGTGGACAGGCCGGGGCCCCAGCATTTT

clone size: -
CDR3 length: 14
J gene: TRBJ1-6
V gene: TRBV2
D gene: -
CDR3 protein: CASRQDGEDSPLHF
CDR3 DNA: TGTGCCAGCAGACAGGACGGGGAGGATTCACCCCTCCACTTT

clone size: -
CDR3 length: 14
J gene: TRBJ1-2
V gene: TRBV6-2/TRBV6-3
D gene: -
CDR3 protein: CASSLPRTTYGYTF
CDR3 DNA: TGTGCCAGCAGCCTACCTCGGACAACCTATGGCTACACCTTC

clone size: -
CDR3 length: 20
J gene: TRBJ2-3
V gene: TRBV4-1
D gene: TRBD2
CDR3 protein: CASSPRLAGGYIPDTDTQYF
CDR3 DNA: TGCGCCAGCAGCCCCCGTTTGGCGGGGGGGTATATCCCTGACACAGATACGCAGTATTTT

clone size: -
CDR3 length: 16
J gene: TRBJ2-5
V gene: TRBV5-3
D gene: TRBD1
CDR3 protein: CARSVWRDRGTETQYF
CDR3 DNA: TGTGCCAGAAGCGTGTGGAGGGACAGGGGAACGGAGACCCAGTACTTC

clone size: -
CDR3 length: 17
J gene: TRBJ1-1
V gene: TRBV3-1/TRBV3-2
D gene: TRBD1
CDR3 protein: CASSQDGTGGINTEAFF
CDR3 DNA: TGTGCCAGCAGCCAAGATGGGACAGGGGGAATTAACACTGAAGCTTTCTTT

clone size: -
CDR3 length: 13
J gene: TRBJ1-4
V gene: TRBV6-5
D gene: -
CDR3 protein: CASRGQSGEKLFF
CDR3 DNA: TGTGCCAGCAGAGGACAGTCGGGTGAAAAACTGTTTTTT

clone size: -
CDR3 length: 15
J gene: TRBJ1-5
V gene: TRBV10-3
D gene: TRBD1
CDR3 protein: CAAGWGQGSNQPQHF
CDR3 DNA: TGTGCCGCCGGGTGGGGACAGGGGTCCAATCAGCCCCAGCATTTT

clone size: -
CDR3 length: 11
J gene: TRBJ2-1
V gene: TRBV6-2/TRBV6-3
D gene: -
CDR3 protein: CASSYAGEQFF
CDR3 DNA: TGTGCCAGCAGTTACGCGGGAGAGCAGTTCTTC

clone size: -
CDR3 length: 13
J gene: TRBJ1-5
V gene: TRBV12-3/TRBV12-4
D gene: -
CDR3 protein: CASSLGSGYPQHF
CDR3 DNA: TGTGCCAGCAGTTTGGGTTCGGGTTATCCCCAGCATTTT

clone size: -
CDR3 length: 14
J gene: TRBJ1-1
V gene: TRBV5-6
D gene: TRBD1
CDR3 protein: CASKARGRRTEAFF
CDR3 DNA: TGTGCCAGCAAGGCGAGGGGGCGAAGAACTGAAGCTTTCTTT

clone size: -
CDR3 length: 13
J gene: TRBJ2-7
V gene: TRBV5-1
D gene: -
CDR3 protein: CASSLEGTYEQYF
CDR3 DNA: TGCGCCAGCAGCTTGGAGGGGACCTACGAGCAGTACTTC

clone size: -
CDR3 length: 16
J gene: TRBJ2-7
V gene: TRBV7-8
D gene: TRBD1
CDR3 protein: CASSSTRGTGNYEQYF
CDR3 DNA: TGTGCCAGCAGCTCAACTAGAGGGACAGGGAATTACGAGCAGTACTTC

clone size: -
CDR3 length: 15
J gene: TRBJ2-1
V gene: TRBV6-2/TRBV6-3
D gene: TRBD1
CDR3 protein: CASSVRQGMRNEQFF
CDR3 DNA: TGTGCCAGCAGCGTGAGACAGGGGATGCGGAATGAGCAGTTCTTC

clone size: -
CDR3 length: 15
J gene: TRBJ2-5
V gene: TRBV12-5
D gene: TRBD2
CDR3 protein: CASGLLAGVQETQYF
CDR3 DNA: TGTGCTAGTGGCCTACTAGCGGGGGTTCAAGAGACCCAGTACTTC

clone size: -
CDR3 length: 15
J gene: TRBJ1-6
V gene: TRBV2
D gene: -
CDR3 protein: CASMWQGSYNSPLHF
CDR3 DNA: TGTGCCAGCATGTGGCAGGGCTCCTATAATTCACCCCTCCACTTT

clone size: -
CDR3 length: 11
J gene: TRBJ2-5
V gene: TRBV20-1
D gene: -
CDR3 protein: CSAPYQETQYF
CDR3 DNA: TGCAGTGCCCCGTACCAAGAGACCCAGTACTTC

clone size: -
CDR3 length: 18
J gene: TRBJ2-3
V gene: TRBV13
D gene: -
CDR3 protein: CASSLKGVSSLVVDTQYF
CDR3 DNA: TGTGCCAGCAGCCTAAAGGGGGTTTCCAGTTTAGTGGTAGATACGCAGTATTTT

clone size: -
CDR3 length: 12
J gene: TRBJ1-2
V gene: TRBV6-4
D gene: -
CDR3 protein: CAVRRVGYGYTF
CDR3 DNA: TGTGCCGTCCGGAGGGTTGGGTATGGCTACACCTTC

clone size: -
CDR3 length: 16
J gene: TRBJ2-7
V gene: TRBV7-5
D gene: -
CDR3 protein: CARSLATDRGADEQYF
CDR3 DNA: TGTGCCAGAAGCTTAGCTACCGACAGGGGAGCAGACGAGCAGTACTTC

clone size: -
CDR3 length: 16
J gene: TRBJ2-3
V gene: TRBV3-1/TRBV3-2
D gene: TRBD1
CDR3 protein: CASSPPGQGVWVTQYF
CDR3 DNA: TGTGCCAGCAGCCCGCCGGGACAGGGGGTTTGGGTTACGCAGTATTTT

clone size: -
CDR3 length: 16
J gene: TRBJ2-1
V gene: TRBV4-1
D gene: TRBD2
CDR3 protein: CASSQELGGAYNEQFF
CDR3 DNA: TGCGCCAGCAGCCAGGAACTTGGGGGGGCCTACAATGAGCAGTTCTTC

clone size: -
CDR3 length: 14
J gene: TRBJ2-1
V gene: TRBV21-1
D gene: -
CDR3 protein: CASSRQTGRGEQFF
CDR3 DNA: TGTGCCAGCAGTAGGCAGACAGGAAGGGGAGAGCAGTTCTTC

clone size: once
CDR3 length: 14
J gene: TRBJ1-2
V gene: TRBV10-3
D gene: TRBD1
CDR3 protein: CAISPSSDRAGYTF
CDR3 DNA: TGTGCCATCAGCCCCTCTTCGGACAGGGCTGGCTACACCTTC